Each of the 9 T cell receptor beta chains below was sequenced from the same sample in a study of T cell repertoires in cytomegalovirus infection. TCRdb fed the reads into MiXCR, producing one record per CDR3 protein. The sample records more than 400,000 distinct CDR3 sequences, more than 20% being singletons. The specimen was PBMCs. These receptors all come from a human donor in good health (CMV status not recorded). Some clones in this sample may be carry-over from other donors' samples.

The CDR3, as DNA: TGTGCTAGTGGTTTCGGGGGCAACTGGGACAATGAGCAGTTCTTC. Its translation is CASGFGGNWDNEQFF. V and J are TRBV12-5 and TRBJ2-1; D may match TRBD1 or TRBD2 (6 bases each). The V gene's germline CDR1 is LGHNT and CDR2 FRNRAP. Trimming cost V 3 bases and J 5 bases, with 14 bases left between them. This CDR3 comprises 15 residues.

This clonotype was recorded a few times. The V call is TRBV12-3 or TRBV12-4, the J call TRBJ2-2; D is ambiguous. The CDR3 has 15 amino acids. The V end was cut by 7 bases, the J end by 0 bases, with 12 bases between. The CDR3 sequence is CASTPERPNTGELFF. CDR3 in DNA: TGTGCCAGCACCCCCGAACGCCCGAACACCGGGGAGCTGTTTTTT.

This clonotype was seen repeatedly, ten times or more. The genes are TRBV7-2 and TRBJ1-1; D is undetermined. V lost 5 bases, J lost 1 base, and 5 bases lay in between. CDR3 length: 12 amino acids. CDR1 SGHTA and CDR2 FQGNSA come from the germline V gene. The CDR3 loop is CASSHPNTEAFF. In DNA, the CDR3 is TGTGCCAGCAGCCACCCGAACACTGAAGCTTTCTTT.

This chain uses TRBV29-1 with TRBJ1-2; the match to TRBD1 covers 8 bases. The length of the CDR3 is 14 residues. Germline V gene sequence: CDR1 SQVTM, CDR2 ANQGSEA. The trim removed 6 bases at V and 6 bases at J, leaving 12 bases unmatched. As DNA, the CDR3 is TGCAGCGTGGGGGTATCCGGACAGGGTGATGGCTACACCTTC. Its protein is CSVGVSGQGDGYTF.

The CDR3 protein is CASRPGTFFSYEQYF. CDR3 sequence (DNA): TGTGCCAGCAGGCCCGGGACATTTTTCTCCTACGAGCAGTACTTC. The V and J genes are TRBV6-2 or TRBV6-3 and TRBJ2-7; possibly TRBD1 for D (6 bases). Trimming removed 6 bases at V and 0 bases at J, with 15 bases between. Germline V gives CDR1 MNHEY, CDR2 SVGEGT. CDR3 length: 15 residues.

There are many counts of this clonotype. V usage is TRBV7-2 and J usage is TRBJ2-3; D unresolved. Germline V gene data show CDR1 as SGHTA and CDR2 as FQGNSA. Deletions cut 4 bases from V and 1 base from J, with 3 bases between. The CDR3 runs to 12 residues. The CDR3 loop is CASSSGTDTQYF. The CDR3 bases are TGTGCCAGCAGCTCGGGCACAGATACGCAGTATTTT.

V is TRBV3-1 and J is TRBJ2-7; TRBD2 matches 7 bases. Trimming cost V 2 bases and J 0 bases; bases outside gene matches: 4. Per germline, CDR1 LGHDT and CDR2 YNNKEL (reference sequence). CDR3 size: 15 residues. The CDR3 DNA is TGTGCCAGCAGCCAATATAGCGGGCCCTCCTACGAGCAGTACTTC. This translates into CASSQYSGPSYEQYF.

This clonotype turned up a few times. This chain uses TRBV5-4 with TRBJ2-1; 8 nucleotides line up with TRBD2. Trimming at V came to 0 bases and at J to 4 bases, leaving 6 bases not matched to a gene. The CDR3 is 16 residues long. In germline, CDR1 is SGHNT, CDR2 YYREEE (reference sequence). The chain's CDR3 is CASSLAGGSGYNEQFF. Written as DNA, the CDR3 is TGTGCCAGCAGCTTGGCGGGAGGGTCGGGATACAATGAGCAGTTCTTC.

This clonotype occurred a few times. The V gene is TRBV19, the J gene TRBJ1-4, with D possibly TRBD1 on 5 matching bases. With 4 bases removed from V and 7 bases from J, the gap between germline ends came to 13 bases. Germline CDR1 and CDR2: LNHDA and SQIVND (reference sequence). The CDR3 sequence is 14 residues long. Written as DNA, the CDR3 is TGTGCCAGTAGTACCCAGGGTGCCACTGAAAAACTGTTTTTT. This gives the protein CASSTQGATEKLFF.